These 23 T cell receptor beta chains were all obtained from the same sample, sequenced in a study of long-term antiretroviral therapy in people with HIV. Version v3.0 of the immunoSEQ assay ran at survey level. Assay used: immunoSEQ multiplex PCR; TCRdb lists only in-frame clones, some missing. The sample shows 30,000 to 50,000 clones, more than 80% of them seen only once. The sequences come from unsorted PBMCs, collected 3.1 years after starting antiretroviral therapy. These receptors were collected from a woman in her 50s with HIV.

The CDR3 here is CASSVLEGQTSPLHF. The CDR3 bases are TGTGCCAGCAGCGTTCTTGAGGGACAGACTTCACCCCTCCACTTT. The genes are TRBV5-8 and TRBJ1-6, with 7 bases identical to TRBD1. The V and J ends lost 4 bases and 9 bases, in that order; junction bases with no gene match: 10. The CDR3 length is 15 residues. Per the germline V gene, CDR1 is SGHTS and CDR2 is YDEGEE. Using reference TRBV5-8 and TRBJ1-6 for the parts outside the CDR3, the full variable domain is EAGVTQSPTHLIKTRGQQATLRCSPISGHTSVYWYQQALGLGLQFLLWYDEGEERNRGNFPPRFSGRQFPNYSSELNVNALELEDSALYLCASSVLEGQTSPLHFGNGTRLTVT.

The chain employs TRBV27 and TRBJ2-7, with D perhaps matching TRBD2 (6 bases). This CDR3 spans 15 amino acids. V shed 4 bases and J shed 4 bases, with 17 bases lying between them. In germline, CDR1 is MNHEY, CDR2 SMNVEV (reference sequence). The CDR3 DNA sequence: TGTGCCAGCAGTTCCCCTCCCGGTCTAGCGTACGAGCAGTACTTC. Its protein is CASSSPPGLAYEQYF.

V and J are TRBV28 and TRBJ1-5; possibly TRBD1 for D (5 bases). Germline CDR1 and CDR2: MDHEN and SYDVKM. Trimming left V 5 bases short and J 1 base short, with 18 bases between. The CDR3 length is 17 residues. CDR3 DNA sequence: TGTGCCAGCAGTCCGCCGTCCAGGGTTAGGAGCAATCAGCCCCAGCATTTT. Protein product: CASSPPSRVRSNQPQHF.

The V and J genes are TRBV7-9 and TRBJ1-3; D possibly corresponds to TRBD1 (5 bases). The ends were cut back, 5 bases at V and 0 bases at J, with 17 bases in the middle. The CDR3 contains 17 residues. CDR1 and CDR2 from the germline V gene are SEHNR and FQNEAQ (reference sequence). The CDR3 sequence is CASSASSGGSSGNTIYF. CDR3 DNA sequence: TGTGCCAGCAGCGCCTCGTCGGGGGGGAGCTCTGGAAACACCATATATTTT.

The chain joins TRBV5-1 to TRBJ1-2; 8 bases are shared with TRBD1. CDR1 SGHRS and CDR2 YFSETQ come from the germline V gene. Unmatched junction bases numbered 8, after V lost 3 bases and J lost 1 base. The CDR3 spans 16 residues. CDR3 region: CASSSGTGAFNYGYTF. DNA of the CDR3: TGCGCCAGCAGCTCCGGGACAGGAGCGTTTAACTATGGCTACACCTTC.

V usage is TRBV11-2 and J usage is TRBJ2-7; 12 nucleotides agree with TRBD2. The CDR3 is 15 amino acids. Germline V gene sequence: CDR1 SGHAT, CDR2 FQNNGV. Trimming cost V 7 bases and J 0 bases; bases outside gene matches: 4. Here the CDR3 DNA reads TGTGCCAGCACCGTGACTAGCGGGGGCTCCTACGAGCAGTACTTC. This encodes CASTVTSGGSYEQYF.

The CDR3 DNA reads as TGTGCCAGCCGTCGAAGGGGGCTGATCACAGATACGCAGTATTTT. It specifies CASRRRGLITDTQYF. This rearrangement joins TRBV27 to TRBJ2-3; the match to TRBD1 covers 7 bases. V lost 8 bases, J lost 2 bases, and 10 bases stayed unmatched. The CDR3 has 15 residues. CDR1 is MNHEY and CDR2 is SMNVEV in the germline V gene (reference sequence).

This clone appeared a single time. The chain joins TRBV19 to TRBJ2-7; 14 bases agree with TRBD2. This CDR3 has 19 residues. Germline CDR1 reads LNHDA; CDR2 reads SQIVND (reference sequence). The ends lost 4 bases at V and 2 bases at J; junction bases unmatched: 13. This CDR3 reads CASSSRLAGGSAVTYEQYF. The CDR3 DNA follows: TGTGCCAGTAGTAGCCGACTAGCGGGGGGGTCCGCAGTCACCTACGAGCAGTACTTC.

This rearrangement joins TRBV29-1 to TRBJ1-1; D may be TRBD1 (6 bases). Trimming removed 4 bases at V and 3 bases at J, with 12 bases between. Germline CDR1 and CDR2: SQVTM and ANQGSEA. The CDR3 length is 13 residues. The CDR3 coding sequence is TGCAGCGTTGGTACAGCAGGGGACACTGAAGCTTTCTTT. This gives the protein CSVGTAGDTEAFF.

V is TRBV9 and J is TRBJ1-3, with 9 bases matching TRBD1. The CDR3 runs 15 residues. CDR1 and CDR2 from the germline V gene are SGDLS and YYNGEE. Trimming at V came to 5 bases and at J to 4 bases, leaving 7 bases not matched to a gene. As DNA, the CDR3 is TGTGCCAGCAGTGCAGACAGGGGGGAGGGAAACACCATATATTTT. It specifies CASSADRGEGNTIYF. The full variable domain, its missing parts supplied by reference TRBV9 and TRBJ1-3, is DSGVTQTPKHLITATGQRVTLRCSPRSGDLSVYWYQQSLDQGLQFLIQYYNGEERAKGNILERFSAQQFPDLHSELNLSSLELGDSALYFCASSADRGEGNTIYFGEGSWLTVV.

The rearrangement joins TRBV5-6 to TRBJ1-5; D might be TRBD1 (5 bases). Trimming stripped 4 bases from V and 9 bases from J, with 14 bases between. CDR1 and CDR2 (germline): SGHDT, YYEEEE. The CDR3 has 13 amino acids. The CDR3 region has the DNA TGTGCCAGCAGCGTGGACAACTCGGGGCCCCAGCATTTT. This gives the protein CASSVDNSGPQHF.

V usage is TRBV19 and J usage is TRBJ2-5; 7 bases agree with TRBD1. The V segment lost 3 bases and the J segment 0 bases; nucleotides outside the gene matches: 4. CDR3 length: 15 amino acids. The germline V gene encodes CDR1 LNHDA and CDR2 SQIVND (reference sequence). The CDR3 spells CASSMWQGDQETQYF. The CDR3 DNA is TGTGCCAGTAGTATGTGGCAGGGGGACCAAGAGACCCAGTACTTC. The full variable domain, completed using reference TRBV19 and TRBJ2-5, is DGGITQSPKYLFRKEGQNVTLSCEQNLNHDAMYWYRQDPGQGLRLIYYSQIVNDFQKGDIAEGYSVSREKKESFPLTVTSAQKNPTAFYLCASSMWQGDQETQYFGPGTRLLVL.

The chain combines TRBV5-4 with TRBJ1-5, with D perhaps TRBD1 (6 bases). Germline CDR1 is SGHNT and CDR2 is YYREEE (reference sequence). V was pared by 2 bases and J by 5 bases, with 8 bases between. CDR3 length: 13 residues. CDR3 loop: CASSFGGDQPQHF. Here the CDR3 DNA reads TGTGCCAGCAGCTTCGGGGGCGATCAGCCCCAGCATTTT.

The chain is built from TRBV27 and TRBJ1-3; the D is unclear. Germline CDR1 is MNHEY and CDR2 is SMNVEV (reference sequence). The CDR3 is 16 residues long. V was trimmed by 3 bases and J by 4 bases, leaving 16 bases between them. Here the CDR3 DNA reads TGTGCCAGCAGTTTCTCGGGTTTCGGAGCCGGAAACACCATATATTTT. Translation: CASSFSGFGAGNTIYF.

This chain uses TRBV28 with TRBJ2-7, with a tentative D call TRBD2 (6 bases). V lost 5 bases and J lost 4, with 15 bases in between. The CDR3 sequence is 14 residues long. Germline loops: CDR1 MDHEN, CDR2 SYDVKM. DNA for the CDR3: TGTGCCAGCAGTACGGGACTCGGGGTTTACGAGCAGTACTTC. Protein sequence: CASSTGLGVYEQYF. The whole variable domain, filled in from reference TRBV28 and TRBJ2-7, reads DVKVTQSSRYLVKRTGEKVFLECVQDMDHENMFWYRQDPGLGLRLIYFSYDVKMKEKGDIPEGYSVSREKKERFSLILESASTNQTSMYLCASSTGLGVYEQYFGPGTRLTVT.

The rearrangement joins TRBV19 to TRBJ2-7; D may be TRBD1 (5 bases). CDR1 and CDR2 (germline): LNHDA, SQIVND (reference sequence). The CDR3 contains 13 residues. The V end was cut by 3 bases, the J end by 5 bases, with 11 bases between. CDR3 amino acids: CASSMTAPNEQYF. CDR3 DNA sequence: TGTGCCAGTAGTATGACAGCCCCTAACGAGCAGTACTTC.

This sequence joins TRBV11-3 and TRBJ1-1; D gene uncertain. Looked up from germline, CDR1 is SGHNT and CDR2 is YENEEA. CDR3 length: 13 amino acids. Between the trimmed V and J ends, which lost 2 bases and 0 bases, there was a span of 4 bases. CDR3 sequence: CASSLSMNTEAFF. CDR3 nucleotides: TGTGCCAGCAGCTTATCCATGAACACTGAAGCTTTCTTT.

The gene calls are TRBV11-2 and TRBJ2-7; D remains unclear. Germline V lookup: CDR1 SGHAT, CDR2 FQNNGV. The V gene lost 1 base and the J gene lost 2 bases, with 3 bases spanning the gap. This CDR3 is built from 12 residues. Written as DNA, the CDR3 is TGTGCCAGCAGCTTAGTGACCTACGAGCAGTACTTC. This codes for CASSLVTYEQYF. Looking up the rest from reference TRBV11-2 and TRBJ2-7 gives the full variable domain: EAGVAQSPRYKIIEKRQSVAFWCNPISGHATLYWYQQILGQGPKLLIQFQNNGVVDDSQLPKDRFSAERLKGVDSTLKIQPAKLEDSAVYLCASSLVTYEQYFGPGTRLTVT.

The V and J genes are TRBV6-4 and TRBJ2-1; no clear D gene. The CDR3 is 13 residues long. V shed 6 bases and J shed 2 bases, with 8 bases lying between them. Germline V gene lookup returns CDR1 MRHNA and CDR2 SNTAGT. CDR3 region: CASSLNTYNEQFF. The CDR3 bases are TGTGCCAGCAGCTTAAACACCTACAATGAGCAGTTCTTC.

This clone was counted once. The rearrangement uses TRBV4-3 and TRBJ2-7; maybe TRBD1 (5 bases). The germline V gene has CDR1 LGHNA and CDR2 YSLEER. V was cut by 0 bases and J by 0 bases, with 6 bases left in between. The CDR3 extends over 14 amino acids. The CDR3 nucleotides read TGCGCCAGCAGCCAAGAAGGGGACTCCTACGAGCAGTACTTC. Residues: CASSQEGDSYEQYF.

The V call is TRBV2, the J call TRBJ1-5; the D gene is possibly TRBD1 (5 bases). The germline gives CDR1 SNHLY, CDR2 FYNNEI. V dropped 6 bases and J dropped 0 bases, with 12 bases sitting between them. There are 15 residues in the CDR3. The CDR3 DNA follows: TGTGCCAGCAGCCCGACAGATTATAGCAATCAGCCCCAGCATTTT. Its translation: CASSPTDYSNQPQHF.

Comments on this clone: A junction end diverges from the germline sequence, so it may reflect a read error. V is TRBV6-1 and J is TRBJ1-2; perhaps TRBD1 as D (6 bases). The V gene's germline CDR1 is MNHNS and CDR2 SASEGT. The CDR3 has 18 residues. The DNA for the CDR3 is TGTGCCATCAGTGAGCGAGGGCAGGGGAGCGTAGAAGGGTATGGCTACACCTTC. This encodes CAISERGQGSVEGYGYTF.

The chain has TRBV10-1 and TRBJ2-2; D is uncertain. The CDR3 loop spans 12 amino acids. Trimming pared 3 bases from V and 7 bases from J, leaving 6 bases between. Looked up from germline, CDR1 is WNHNN and CDR2 is SYGVQD (reference sequence). The CDR3 region is CASSDWSGELFF. In DNA, the CDR3 is TGCGCCAGCAGTGATTGGAGCGGGGAGCTGTTTTTT.